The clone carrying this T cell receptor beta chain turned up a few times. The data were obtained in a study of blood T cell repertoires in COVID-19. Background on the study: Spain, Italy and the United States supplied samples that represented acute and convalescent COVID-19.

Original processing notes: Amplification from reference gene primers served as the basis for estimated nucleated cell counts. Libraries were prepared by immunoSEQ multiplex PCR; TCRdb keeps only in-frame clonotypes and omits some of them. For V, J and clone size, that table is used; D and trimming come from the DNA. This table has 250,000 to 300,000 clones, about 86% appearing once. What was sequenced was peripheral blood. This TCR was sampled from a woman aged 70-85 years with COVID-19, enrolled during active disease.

The CDR3 is CASSQDWEEETQYF. The CDR3 DNA follows: TGCGCCAGCAGCCAAGATTGGGAGGAAGAGACCCAGTACTTC. The chain carries TRBV4-1 and TRBJ2-5, with a tentative D call TRBD2 (6 bases). Per germline, CDR1 MGHRA and CDR2 YSYEKL. The germline V and J ends were trimmed by 0 bases and 3 bases, with 8 bases remaining between them. This CDR3 is built from 14 residues.